Listed below are T cell receptor beta chains from one sample, sequenced in a study of T cell responses to AZD1222 COVID-19 vaccine. Sequencing used immunoSEQ multiplex PCR; TCRdb keeps in-frame clones, though not all of them. The sample holds roughly 120,000 clones; 80% to 90% are singletons and the top ten take about 1.2%. Sequenced material: peripheral blood, taken on day 0 of AZD1222 vaccination. All receptors derive from an adult in good health. The CDR3 runs from the conserved cysteine through the conserved F or W. D genes are given only for firm matches. Not every row has a clone size; where given, it reads once, few, many or a size class.

J gene: TRBJ1-1; V gene: TRBV6-2/TRBV6-3; D gene: .; clone size: .; CDR3 protein: CASSPLADMNTEAFF; CDR3 DNA: TGTGCCAGCAGTCCCTTGGCCGACATGAACACTGAAGCTTTCTTT
J gene: TRBJ2-1; V gene: TRBV18; D gene: .; clone size: .; CDR3 protein: CASSPVKGNNEQFF; CDR3 DNA: TGTGCCAGCTCACCCGTGAAGGGGAACAATGAGCAGTTCTTC
J gene: TRBJ2-1; V gene: TRBV10-2; D gene: TRBD2; clone size: .; CDR3 protein: CASGGRGGYNEQFF; CDR3 DNA: TGCGCCAGCGGTGGACGGGGGGGATACAATGAGCAGTTCTTC
J gene: TRBJ1-4; V gene: TRBV7-8; D gene: .; clone size: .; CDR3 protein: CASSAQTGRNEKLFF; CDR3 DNA: TGTGCCAGCAGCGCCCAGACGGGTCGTAATGAAAAACTGTTTTTT
J gene: TRBJ1-1; V gene: TRBV7-9; D gene: .; clone size: .; CDR3 protein: CASSPGGFSTEAFF; CDR3 DNA: TGTGCCAGCAGCCCGGGGGGTTTCAGCACTGAAGCTTTCTTT
J gene: TRBJ2-1; V gene: TRBV9; D gene: TRBD2; clone size: .; CDR3 protein: CASSAGGGGPYNEQFF; CDR3 DNA: TGTGCCAGCAGCGCAGGAGGCGGGGGGCCCTACAATGAGCAGTTCTTC
J gene: TRBJ2-4; V gene: TRBV3-1/TRBV3-2; D gene: TRBD2; clone size: .; CDR3 protein: CASSQDPQRGLYLNIQYF; CDR3 DNA: TGTGCCAGCAGCCAAGATCCCCAGCGGGGGCTATATTTAAACATTCAGTACTTC
J gene: TRBJ2-7; V gene: TRBV7-2; D gene: TRBD1; clone size: .; CDR3 protein: CASSSPGGKRPEQYF; CDR3 DNA: TGTGCCAGCAGCTCCCCAGGGGGCAAGCGCCCCGAGCAGTACTTC
J gene: TRBJ2-3; V gene: TRBV12-3/TRBV12-4; D gene: TRBD2; clone size: .; CDR3 protein: CASSFELARTQYF; CDR3 DNA: TGTGCCAGCAGTTTCGAACTAGCGAGAACGCAGTATTTT
J gene: TRBJ2-7; V gene: TRBV27; D gene: .; clone size: few; CDR3 protein: CASSDGTLSSYEQYF; CDR3 DNA: TGTGCCAGCAGTGACGGGACTTTAAGCTCCTACGAGCAGTACTTC
J gene: TRBJ1-6; V gene: TRBV13; D gene: .; clone size: .; CDR3 protein: CASSFRQGRSPLHF; CDR3 DNA: TGTGCCAGCAGCTTTCGGCAGGGCCGATCACCCCTCCACTTT
J gene: TRBJ2-1; V gene: TRBV3-1/TRBV3-2; D gene: .; clone size: .; CDR3 protein: CASSYFGEDEQFF; CDR3 DNA: TGTGCCAGCAGCTACTTCGGGGAGGATGAGCAGTTCTTC
J gene: TRBJ2-2; V gene: TRBV11-2; D gene: TRBD2; clone size: .; CDR3 protein: CASSPKRRGGRNTGELFF; CDR3 DNA: TGTGCCAGCAGCCCCAAGAGACGGGGGGGGCGGAACACCGGGGAGCTGTTTTTT
J gene: TRBJ1-6; V gene: TRBV7-2; D gene: .; clone size: .; CDR3 protein: CASSLGREARGSPLHF; CDR3 DNA: TGTGCCAGCAGCTTAGGCCGGGAAGCGCGGGGCTCACCCCTCCACTTT
J gene: TRBJ2-2; V gene: TRBV7-2; D gene: .; clone size: .; CDR3 protein: CASSSPAGSDTGELFF; CDR3 DNA: TGTGCCAGCAGCTCACCTGCGGGGTCGGACACCGGGGAGCTGTTTTTT
J gene: TRBJ1-5; V gene: TRBV7-9; D gene: .; clone size: .; CDR3 protein: CASSLEAYNQPQHF; CDR3 DNA: TGTGCCAGCAGCTTAGAGGCCTACAATCAGCCCCAGCATTTT
J gene: TRBJ2-3; V gene: TRBV4-2; D gene: .; clone size: .; CDR3 protein: CASSQEGRGTDTQYF; CDR3 DNA: TGTGCCAGCAGCCAAGAAGGGCGGGGCACAGATACGCAGTATTTT
J gene: TRBJ2-5; V gene: TRBV2; D gene: .; clone size: .; CDR3 protein: CASSERKGNRIYQETQYF; CDR3 DNA: TGTGCCAGCAGTGAAAGAAAAGGGAACAGGATATACCAAGAGACCCAGTACTTC
J gene: TRBJ1-4; V gene: TRBV18; D gene: TRBD1; clone size: .; CDR3 protein: CASSPSLGQGAEETNEKLFF; CDR3 DNA: TGTGCCAGCTCACCAAGTCTCGGACAGGGGGCGGAAGAAACTAATGAAAAACTGTTTTTT
J gene: TRBJ1-1; V gene: TRBV6-1; D gene: .; clone size: .; CDR3 protein: CASSEFRASRTEAFF; CDR3 DNA: TGTGCCAGCAGTGAATTTAGGGCCTCGAGGACTGAAGCTTTCTTT
J gene: TRBJ2-7; V gene: TRBV5-4; D gene: TRBD1; clone size: few; CDR3 protein: CASSLGGQASYEQYF; CDR3 DNA: TGTGCCAGCAGCTTGGGGGGACAGGCCTCCTACGAGCAGTACTTC
J gene: TRBJ1-1; V gene: TRBV28; D gene: TRBD1; clone size: few; CDR3 protein: CASSRGQGRTEAFF; CDR3 DNA: TGTGCCAGCAGTAGGGGACAGGGGAGAACTGAAGCTTTCTTT
J gene: TRBJ1-1; V gene: TRBV18; D gene: .; clone size: .; CDR3 protein: CASALTGNTEAFF; CDR3 DNA: TGTGCCAGCGCGCTGACAGGGAACACTGAAGCTTTCTTT
J gene: TRBJ2-7; V gene: TRBV15; D gene: .; clone size: .; CDR3 protein: CATSRVKGSYEQYF; CDR3 DNA: TGTGCCACCAGCAGAGTAAAGGGCTCCTACGAGCAGTACTTC
J gene: TRBJ2-1; V gene: TRBV5-1; D gene: .; clone size: .; CDR3 protein: CASSLVYNEQFF; CDR3 DNA: TGCGCCAGCAGCTTAGTGTACAATGAGCAGTTCTTC
J gene: TRBJ1-1; V gene: TRBV6-1; D gene: TRBD1; clone size: .; CDR3 protein: CASSENRGNTEAFF; CDR3 DNA: TGTGCCAGCAGTGAGAACAGGGGGAACACTGAAGCTTTCTTT
J gene: TRBJ1-2; V gene: TRBV6-6; D gene: TRBD1; clone size: .; CDR3 protein: CASRPLQGPHGYTF; CDR3 DNA: TGTGCCAGCAGACCTTTACAGGGGCCCCATGGCTACACCTTC
J gene: TRBJ1-5; V gene: TRBV6-5; D gene: TRBD1; clone size: .; CDR3 protein: CASTQPQGAQPQHF; CDR3 DNA: TGTGCCAGCACCCAACCCCAGGGGGCCCAGCCCCAGCATTTT
J gene: TRBJ1-2; V gene: TRBV6-5; D gene: .; clone size: .; CDR3 protein: CASSPRTREHGYTF; CDR3 DNA: TGTGCCAGCAGTCCCCGAACCAGGGAACATGGCTACACCTTC
J gene: TRBJ2-2; V gene: TRBV11-2; D gene: .; clone size: .; CDR3 protein: CASSLVDFDTGELFF; CDR3 DNA: TGTGCCAGCAGCTTAGTTGACTTCGACACCGGGGAGCTGTTTTTT
J gene: TRBJ2-1; V gene: TRBV19; D gene: .; clone size: .; CDR3 protein: CASKTSYNEQFF; CDR3 DNA: TGTGCCAGTAAAACTTCATACAATGAGCAGTTCTTC
J gene: TRBJ2-1; V gene: TRBV5-4; D gene: .; clone size: .; CDR3 protein: CASTALGGYNEQFF; CDR3 DNA: TGTGCCAGCACCGCCCTGGGGGGTTACAATGAGCAGTTCTTC
J gene: TRBJ1-2; V gene: TRBV4-1; D gene: TRBD1; clone size: .; CDR3 protein: CASSLGQNYGYTF; CDR3 DNA: TGCGCCAGCAGCCTGGGACAGAACTATGGCTACACCTTC
J gene: TRBJ1-2; V gene: TRBV6-1; D gene: .; clone size: once; CDR3 protein: CASSEHLVGGDYGYTF; CDR3 DNA: TGTGCCAGCAGTGAACACCTGGTGGGGGGGGACTATGGCTACACCTTC
J gene: TRBJ1-2; V gene: TRBV4-2; D gene: .; clone size: .; CDR3 protein: CASSQDDLWANYGYTF; CDR3 DNA: TGTGCCAGCAGCCAAGATGACTTATGGGCTAACTATGGCTACACCTTC
J gene: TRBJ2-2; V gene: TRBV7-9; D gene: TRBD1; clone size: .; CDR3 protein: CASSLRDRASNTGELFF; CDR3 DNA: TGTGCCAGCAGCTTAAGGGACAGGGCGTCGAACACCGGGGAGCTGTTTTTT
J gene: TRBJ1-2; V gene: TRBV5-4; D gene: .; clone size: .; CDR3 protein: CASSPLGELNYGYTF; CDR3 DNA: TGTGCCAGCAGCCCCCTAGGAGAACTTAACTATGGCTACACCTTC
J gene: TRBJ2-7; V gene: TRBV18; D gene: TRBD1; clone size: once; CDR3 protein: CASSPGQGIYEQYF; CDR3 DNA: TGTGCCAGCTCACCAGGACAGGGAATCTACGAGCAGTACTTC
J gene: TRBJ2-7; V gene: TRBV5-6; D gene: TRBD2; clone size: .; CDR3 protein: CASSSGTSGGYEQYF; CDR3 DNA: TGTGCCAGCAGCTCCGGGACTAGCGGGGGCTACGAGCAGTACTTC
J gene: TRBJ1-2; V gene: TRBV3-1/TRBV3-2; D gene: .; clone size: .; CDR3 protein: CASSQEGAWGYTF; CDR3 DNA: TGTGCCAGCAGCCAAGAGGGGGCTTGGGGCTACACCTTC
J gene: TRBJ2-7; V gene: TRBV19; D gene: .; clone size: .; CDR3 protein: CASSMAVKQYEQYF; CDR3 DNA: TGTGCCAGTAGTATGGCGGTGAAACAGTACGAGCAGTACTTC
J gene: TRBJ1-1; V gene: TRBV6-5; D gene: .; clone size: .; CDR3 protein: CASSYYGSAPTEAFF; CDR3 DNA: TGTGCCAGCAGTTACTATGGCAGTGCCCCGACTGAAGCTTTCTTT
J gene: TRBJ2-2; V gene: TRBV5-1; D gene: .; clone size: few; CDR3 protein: CASSLGRANTGELFF; CDR3 DNA: TGCGCCAGCAGCTTGGGCAGGGCGAACACCGGGGAGCTGTTTTTT
J gene: TRBJ2-7; V gene: TRBV2; D gene: .; clone size: .; CDR3 protein: CASSESPGTVSYEQYF; CDR3 DNA: TGTGCCAGCAGTGAATCCCCAGGGACGGTTTCCTACGAGCAGTACTTC
J gene: TRBJ2-7; V gene: TRBV9; D gene: TRBD2; clone size: .; CDR3 protein: CASSVGRGFPYEQYF; CDR3 DNA: TGTGCCAGCAGCGTAGGGCGGGGGTTTCCCTACGAGCAGTACTTC
J gene: TRBJ2-7; V gene: TRBV5-6; D gene: .; clone size: .; CDR3 protein: CASSPTYREPYEQYF; CDR3 DNA: TGTGCCAGCAGCCCCACGTACAGGGAACCCTACGAGCAGTACTTC
J gene: TRBJ2-3; V gene: TRBV19; D gene: TRBD2; clone size: .; CDR3 protein: CASSNLRLAGGVNADTQYF; CDR3 DNA: TGTGCCAGTAGCAACCTCCGACTAGCGGGGGGGGTTAATGCAGATACGCAGTATTTT
J gene: TRBJ1-1; V gene: TRBV4-3; D gene: TRBD1; clone size: few; CDR3 protein: CASSQGRGLGTEAFF; CDR3 DNA: TGCGCCAGCAGCCAGGGCAGGGGGCTGGGCACTGAAGCTTTCTTT
J gene: TRBJ2-5; V gene: TRBV10-1; D gene: .; clone size: .; CDR3 protein: CASSAIGGSQETQYF; CDR3 DNA: TGCGCCAGCAGTGCCATAGGGGGGTCCCAAGAGACCCAGTACTTC
J gene: TRBJ1-5; V gene: TRBV5-6; D gene: TRBD1; clone size: .; CDR3 protein: CASSLSWKGAAGQPQHF; CDR3 DNA: TGTGCCAGCAGCTTGTCCTGGAAGGGGGCCGCGGGTCAGCCCCAGCATTTT
J gene: TRBJ2-3; V gene: TRBV5-1; D gene: TRBD2; clone size: .; CDR3 protein: CASSGGTSSVTDTQYF; CDR3 DNA: TGCGCCAGCAGTGGAGGGACTAGCTCTGTCACAGATACGCAGTATTTT
J gene: TRBJ1-2; V gene: TRBV5-8; D gene: TRBD1; clone size: .; CDR3 protein: CASSLLGGGDGYTF; CDR3 DNA: TGTGCCAGCAGCTTACTAGGGGGCGGCGATGGCTACACCTTC
J gene: TRBJ2-7; V gene: TRBV5-1; D gene: TRBD2; clone size: .; CDR3 protein: CASSATGTSGPYEQYF; CDR3 DNA: TGCGCCAGCAGCGCGACCGGGACTAGCGGACCCTACGAGCAGTACTTC
J gene: TRBJ2-1; V gene: TRBV11-2; D gene: TRBD1; clone size: .; CDR3 protein: CASSFAGTGYNEQFF; CDR3 DNA: TGTGCCAGCAGCTTCGCCGGGACAGGATACAATGAGCAGTTCTTC
J gene: TRBJ1-6; V gene: TRBV11-2; D gene: .; clone size: .; CDR3 protein: CASSSLWEPNSPLHF; CDR3 DNA: TGTGCCAGCAGCTCGTTGTGGGAGCCCAATTCACCCCTCCACTTT
J gene: TRBJ1-1; V gene: TRBV4-1; D gene: .; clone size: .; CDR3 protein: CASSYPSRGDLNTEAFF; CDR3 DNA: TGCGCCAGCAGCTACCCCTCGCGGGGGGACTTGAACACTGAAGCTTTCTTT